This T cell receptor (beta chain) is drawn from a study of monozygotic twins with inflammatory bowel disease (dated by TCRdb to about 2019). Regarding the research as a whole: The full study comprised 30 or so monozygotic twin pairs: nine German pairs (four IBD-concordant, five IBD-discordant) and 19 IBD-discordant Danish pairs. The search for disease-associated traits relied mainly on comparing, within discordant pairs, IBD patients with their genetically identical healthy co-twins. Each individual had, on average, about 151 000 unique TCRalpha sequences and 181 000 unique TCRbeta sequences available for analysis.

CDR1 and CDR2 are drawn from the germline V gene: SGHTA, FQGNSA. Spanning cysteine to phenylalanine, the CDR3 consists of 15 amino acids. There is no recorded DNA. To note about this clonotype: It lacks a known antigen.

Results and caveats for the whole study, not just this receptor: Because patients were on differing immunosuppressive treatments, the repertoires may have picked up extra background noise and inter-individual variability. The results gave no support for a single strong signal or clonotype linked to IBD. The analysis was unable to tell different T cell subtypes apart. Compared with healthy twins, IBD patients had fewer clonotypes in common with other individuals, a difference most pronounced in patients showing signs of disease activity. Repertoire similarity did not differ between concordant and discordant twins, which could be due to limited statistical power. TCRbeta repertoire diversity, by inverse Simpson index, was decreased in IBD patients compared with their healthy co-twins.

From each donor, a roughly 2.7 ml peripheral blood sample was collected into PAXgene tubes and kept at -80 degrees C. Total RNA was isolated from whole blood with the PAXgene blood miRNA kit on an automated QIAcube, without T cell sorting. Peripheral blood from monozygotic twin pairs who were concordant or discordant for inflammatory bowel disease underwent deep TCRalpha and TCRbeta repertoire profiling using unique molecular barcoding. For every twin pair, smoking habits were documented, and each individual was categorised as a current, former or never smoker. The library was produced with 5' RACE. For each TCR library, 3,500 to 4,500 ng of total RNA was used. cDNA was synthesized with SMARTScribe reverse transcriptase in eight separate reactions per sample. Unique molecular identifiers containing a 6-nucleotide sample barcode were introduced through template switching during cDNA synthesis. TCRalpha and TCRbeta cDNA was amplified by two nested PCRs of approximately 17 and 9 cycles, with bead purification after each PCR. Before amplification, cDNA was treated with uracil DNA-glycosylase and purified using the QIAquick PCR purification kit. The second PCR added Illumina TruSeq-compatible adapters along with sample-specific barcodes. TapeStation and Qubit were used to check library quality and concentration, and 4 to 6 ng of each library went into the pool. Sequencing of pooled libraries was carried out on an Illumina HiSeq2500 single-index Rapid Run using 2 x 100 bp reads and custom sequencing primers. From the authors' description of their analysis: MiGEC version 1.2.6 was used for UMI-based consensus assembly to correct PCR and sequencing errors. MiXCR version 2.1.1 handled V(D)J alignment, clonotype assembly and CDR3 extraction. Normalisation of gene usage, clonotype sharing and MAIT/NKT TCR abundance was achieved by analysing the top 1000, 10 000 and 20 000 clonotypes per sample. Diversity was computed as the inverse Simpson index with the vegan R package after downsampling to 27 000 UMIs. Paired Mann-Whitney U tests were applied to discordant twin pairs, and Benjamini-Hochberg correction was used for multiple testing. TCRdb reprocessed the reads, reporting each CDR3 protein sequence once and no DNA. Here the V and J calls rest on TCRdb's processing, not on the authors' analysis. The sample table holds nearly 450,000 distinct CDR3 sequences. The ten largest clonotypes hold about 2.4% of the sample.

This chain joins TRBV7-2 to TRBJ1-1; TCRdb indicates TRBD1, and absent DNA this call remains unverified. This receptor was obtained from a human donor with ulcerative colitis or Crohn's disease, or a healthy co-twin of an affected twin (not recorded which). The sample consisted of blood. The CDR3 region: CASTPNPTTYTEAFF.